The sequence of this T cell receptor beta chain was determined in a study of blood T cell repertoires in COVID-19. Some clones are missing from TCRdb's copy, which holds only in-frame ones; the method was immunoSEQ multiplex PCR. The table shows 80,000 to 100,000 clones, with roughly 84% occurring only once. Sequencing input: peripheral blood. The source is a woman aged 55 to 70 in a cohort sampled during active or convalescent COVID-19.

The CDR3 reads CASSYSTGGPSYEQYF. CDR3 DNA sequence: TGTGCCAGCAGTTACTCAACGGGGGGGCCCTCCTACGAGCAGTACTTC. This chain connects TRBV6-5 to TRBJ2-7; 8 positions match TRBD2. This CDR3 spans 16 amino acids. Germline trimming cut 0 bases from V and 0 bases from J; bases unmatched to any gene: 4. The germline gives CDR1 MNHEY, CDR2 SVGAGI.